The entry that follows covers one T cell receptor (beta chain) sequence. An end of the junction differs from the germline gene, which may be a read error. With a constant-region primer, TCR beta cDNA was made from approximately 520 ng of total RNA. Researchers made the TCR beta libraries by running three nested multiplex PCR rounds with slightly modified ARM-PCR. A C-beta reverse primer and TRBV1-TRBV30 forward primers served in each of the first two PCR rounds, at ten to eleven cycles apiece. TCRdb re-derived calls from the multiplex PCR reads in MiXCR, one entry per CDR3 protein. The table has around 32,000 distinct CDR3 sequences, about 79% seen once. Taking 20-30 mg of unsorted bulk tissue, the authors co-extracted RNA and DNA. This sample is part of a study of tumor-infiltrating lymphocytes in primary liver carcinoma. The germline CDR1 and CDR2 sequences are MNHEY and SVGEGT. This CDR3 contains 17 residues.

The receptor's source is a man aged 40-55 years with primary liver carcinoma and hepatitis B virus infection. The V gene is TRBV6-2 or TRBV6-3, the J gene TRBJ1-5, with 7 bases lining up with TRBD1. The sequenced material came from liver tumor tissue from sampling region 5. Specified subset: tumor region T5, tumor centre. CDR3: CSSTPTEGAYSNQPQHF. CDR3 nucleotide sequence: TGTAGCAGCACCCCTACAGAGGGGGCGTATAGCAATCAGCCTCAGCATTTT.